Reported below is one T cell receptor (beta chain). Clones were sequenced by immunoSEQ multiplex PCR, and TCRdb holds only the in-frame ones, with some missing. The sample consists of about 170,000 clones, around 82% of them appearing once. V shed 0 bases, J shed 5 bases, and the junction held 6 bases outside the gene matches. From germline, CDR1 is MNHEY and CDR2 SVGAGI. The CDR3 has 16 amino acids. This entry comes from a study of blood T cell repertoires in COVID-19. Study in general: Acute and convalescent COVID-19 samples came from the United States, Italy and Spain. Sources were T cells, B-cell-depleted T cells, or PBMCs; the material itself was cDNA or gDNA.

The rearrangement joins TRBV6-5 to TRBJ1-4; 7 positions agree with TRBD1. The TCR sequence derives from a woman older than 75 with acute or convalescent COVID-19. Material for sequencing was peripheral blood. As DNA, the CDR3 is TGTGCCAGCAGTTACTCGATACAGGGGTGGAATGAAAAACTGTTTTTT. Amino acids: CASSYSIQGWNEKLFF.